The clone carrying this T cell receptor (beta chain) was observed once. What it binds is not known. The PCR had 60 Vbeta and 13 Jbeta primers. The assay was immunoSEQ multiplex PCR, and TCRdb's table has in-frame clones only and misses some. Altogether 170,000 or so clones are present, around four fifths being singletons, with the ten largest covering roughly 13%. CDR3 length: 15 amino acids. The ends were cut back, 3 bases at V and 8 bases at J, with 14 bases in the middle. The V gene's germline CDR1 is MNHNS and CDR2 SASEGT. Each donor's status was that of a healthy bone marrow donor. This specimen comes from a study of cytomegalovirus exposure and HLA in healthy donors. Overall study findings and caveats: Presence/absence results assume similar sequencing depth per donor, which may not hold. In a later analysis, HLA-associated TCR beta chains were more clonally expanded than equally common others.

The sequence derives from a woman between 45 and 60 years old in good health and CMV-seropositive. The material sequenced was PBMCs. This sequence joins TRBV6-1 and TRBJ1-6; D is uncertain. The CDR3 nucleotides read TGTGCCAGCAGTGAGGAGGGATGGTGGGATTCACCCCTCCACTTT. This gives the protein CASSEEGWWDSPLHF.